Listed below are T cell receptor beta chains from one sample, sequenced in a study of Graves' ophthalmopathy and Graves' hyperthyroidism. TCRdb processed the multiplex PCR reads anew with MiXCR; each CDR3 protein has one entry. The repertoire holds 600,000 to 650,000 distinct CDR3 sequences, 20% to 25% seen once, with roughly 7.4% in the top ten. Sequenced sample: peripheral blood. Source of these receptors: a young woman with stable Graves' hyperthyroidism. Some clones in this sample may be carry-over from other donors' samples. The CDR3 runs from the conserved cysteine through the conserved F or W. Each record gives: CDR3 length, V gene, J gene, CDR3 protein.

cdr3_length: 15; v_call: TRBV7-9; j_call: TRBJ2-7; cdr3_aa: CASSLGARNPYEQYF
cdr3_length: 14; v_call: TRBV10-1; j_call: TRBJ2-7; cdr3_aa: CASSESVAGGKQYF
cdr3_length: 14; v_call: TRBV12-3/TRBV12-4; j_call: TRBJ1-2; cdr3_aa: CASSLPTGVYGYTF
cdr3_length: 15; v_call: TRBV6-1; j_call: TRBJ2-5; cdr3_aa: CASSVTTPGLETQYF
cdr3_length: 15; v_call: TRBV7-2; j_call: TRBJ1-1; cdr3_aa: CASSFSPTGVTEAFF
cdr3_length: 14; v_call: TRBV12-3/TRBV12-4; j_call: TRBJ1-6; cdr3_aa: CASSLSLFNSPLHF
cdr3_length: 13; v_call: TRBV7-6; j_call: TRBJ2-5; cdr3_aa: CASSQALEETQYF
cdr3_length: 12; v_call: TRBV7-6; j_call: TRBJ1-1; cdr3_aa: CASSRQGAEAFF
cdr3_length: 14; v_call: TRBV12-5; j_call: TRBJ1-1; cdr3_aa: CASGLVVGNTEAFF
cdr3_length: 18; v_call: TRBV16; j_call: TRBJ1-2; cdr3_aa: CASGNNVPDRRANYGYTF